Given below is one T cell receptor beta chain in context. These data originate in a study of OX40 agonist ivuxolimab in advanced cancers. Study details: Three patients got partial responses; one had hepatocellular carcinoma and two had cutaneous melanoma.

Profiling relied on immunoSEQ multiplex PCR, and the TCRdb table lists in-frame clones only, not all of them. The sample holds 20,000 to 25,000 clones, over 65% seen once. Germline CDR1 is PRHDT and CDR2 is FYEKMQ (reference sequence). Trimming took 5 bases from V and 5 from J; bases not matched to a gene: 7. The CDR3 extends over 15 amino acids. The specimen was CD4+ or CD8+ T cells sorted from blood, collected in a trial of the OX40 agonist ivuxolimab. The chain uses TRBV13 and TRBJ2-1, with 9 bases aligning to TRBD1. This receptor was taken from an adult with an advanced solid tumor such as melanoma, head and neck, liver or kidney cancer. The CDR3 region has the DNA TGTGCCAGCAGCCATACAGGGGGCTTTGACAATGAGCAGTTCTTC. As protein: CASSHTGGFDNEQFF.